Detailed here is one T cell receptor (beta chain). This receptor's antigen is unknown. There are no base qualities to consult, and no much larger clone falls within one base. The immunoSEQ Assay, a bias-controlled multiplex PCR, was used to amplify TCRbeta CDR3 regions from genomic DNA. Regarding the original processing steps: Nucleated cell counts per sample were estimated from amplification of reference gene primers within the assay. To quantify the absolute abundance of each unique TCRbeta CDR3 rearrangement, sequence reads were collapsed and filtered. For each sample, productive Simpson clonality was calculated by taking the square root of Simpson's diversity index across productive rearrangements. TCRdb holds this immuneACCESS table with in-frame rearrangements only. Some clones are missing; in checked studies, unresolved V genes explain under half, and the rest has no known cause. V, J and clone size are taken as reported in that table, and D and trimming were inferred from the DNA itself. The table for this sample lists some 98,000 clones; around 82% of them were counted only once. The ten largest make up 9.5% to 13% of the sample.

The CDR3 sequence holds 15 residues, the cysteine and phenylalanine included. Only CDR3 DNA remains: 45 bases, in frame from the first base. The germline V gene yields SGHDT for CDR1 and YYEEEE for CDR2. The junction carries 17 bases between V and J, which are trimmed by 3 bases and 8 bases respectively. The collaborating institutions used their own protocols to collect whole blood in K2EDTA tubes. For TCRbeta analysis, collaborators shipped samples in one of three forms: frozen whole blood, isolated PBMCs, or DNA extracted from either of those sample types. The data originate from a study of blood T cell repertoires in COVID-19 (dated by TCRdb to 2019 to 2021). Regarding the research as a whole: Samples from collaborators originated in the United States, Italy and Spain and spanned both the acute and convalescent phases of COVID-19. The material from the prospective study consisted of cDNA or gDNA derived from T cells, B-cell-depleted T cells, or PBMCs. Deeply sampled blood TCRbeta repertoires from subjects exposed to, actively infected with, or recovered from COVID-19 were included in the dataset. The repertoires were released in a freely available public database meant as a resource for research on the immune response to SARS-CoV-2. Samples came from the ongoing ImmuneRACE study (first 160 participants) plus 1,254 subjects from 6 global collaborators. The sample metadata nearly always contained a de-identified subject ID, COVID-19 status, age in years and sex. Where available, HLA class I and class II types were obtained from metadata supplied by the sample provider rather than from assay-based typing. The investigation overall reported the following: The quantity of clinical and demographic metadata differed by source and by participant and was supplied without curation.

The chain employs TRBV5-6 and TRBJ1-4, with the identity of the D gene unclear. The source is a man aged 70-80 years with active or convalescent COVID-19. Sequencing was performed on peripheral blood. The CDR3 corresponds to CASSSYDRDNEKLFF. The bases are TGTGCCAGCAGCTCATACGACCGAGACAACGAAAAACTGTTTTTT. With the portions outside the CDR3 filled from the reference TRBV5-6 and TRBJ1-4 genes, the complete variable region becomes DAGVTQSPTHLIKTRGQQVTLRCSPKSGHDTVSWYQQALGQGPQFIFQYYEEEERQRGNFPDRFSGHQFPNYSSELNVNALLLGDSALYLCASSSYDRDNEKLFFGSGTQLSVL.